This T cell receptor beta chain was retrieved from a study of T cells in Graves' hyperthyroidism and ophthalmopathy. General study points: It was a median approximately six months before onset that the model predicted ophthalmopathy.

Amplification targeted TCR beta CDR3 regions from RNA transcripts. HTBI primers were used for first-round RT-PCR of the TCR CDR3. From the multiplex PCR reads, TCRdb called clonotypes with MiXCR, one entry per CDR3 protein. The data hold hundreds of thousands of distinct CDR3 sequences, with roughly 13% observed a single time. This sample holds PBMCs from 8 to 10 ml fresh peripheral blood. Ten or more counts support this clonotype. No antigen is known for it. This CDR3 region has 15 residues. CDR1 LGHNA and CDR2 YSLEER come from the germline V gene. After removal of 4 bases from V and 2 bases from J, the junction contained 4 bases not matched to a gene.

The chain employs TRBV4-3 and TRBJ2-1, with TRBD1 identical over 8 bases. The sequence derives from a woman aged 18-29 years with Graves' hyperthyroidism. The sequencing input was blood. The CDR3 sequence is CASSPDRDPYNEQFF. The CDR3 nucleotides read TGCGCCAGCAGCCCGGACAGGGACCCCTACAATGAGCAGTTCTTC.